Below are 8 T cell receptor beta chains sequenced from a single sample in a study of blood T cell repertoires in COVID-19. The table came from immunoSEQ multiplex PCR; TCRdb's copy has only in-frame clones and leaves some out. The sample lists around 300,000 clones, about nine tenths occurring once. The specimen was peripheral blood. These receptors all stem from a woman in her twenties or thirties with active or convalescent COVID-19.

The CDR3 sequence is CASSSWGGRAQTQYF. CDR3 DNA: TGTGCCAGCAGCTCTTGGGGGGGGCGGGCCCAGACCCAGTACTTC. V and J are TRBV7-2 and TRBJ2-5; D is possibly TRBD2 (7 bases). V lost 4 bases to trimming and J lost 6 bases, with 18 bases between them. CDR3 size: 15 residues. Germline CDR1 and CDR2: SGHTA and FQGNSA.

As DNA, the CDR3 is TGTGCCAGCCCCCCCGACAGTTCTCATGGCTACACCTTC. Its translation: CASPPDSSHGYTF. This chain links TRBV6-5 with TRBJ1-2, with D maybe TRBD1 (5 bases). The CDR3 loop spans 13 amino acids. Trimming stripped 8 bases from V and 6 bases from J, with 16 bases between. Germline CDR1 and CDR2: MNHEY and SVGAGI.

In the case of this clone: Germline and junction disagree at one end, which may indicate a read error. The rearrangement joins TRBV7-7 to TRBJ2-5; 8 bases are a match to TRBD1. The CDR3 consists of 15 residues. CDR1 and CDR2 (germline): SSHAT, FNYEAQ (reference sequence). The CDR3 coding sequence is TGTGCTAGCAGCCCCGCCCCACAGGGGGAAGAGACCCAGTACTTC. The encoded protein is CASSPAPQGEETQYF.

The chain has TRBV18 and TRBJ1-3; 9 bases line up with TRBD1. CDR3 length: 14 residues. Germline CDR1 and CDR2: KGHSH and LQKENI. The V gene end was trimmed by 3 bases and the J gene end by 5 bases; junction bases not matched to a gene: 2. The CDR3 DNA is TGTGCCAGCTCACCCGGGACAGGGAGAAACACCATATATTTT. It codes for CASSPGTGRNTIYF.

CDR3 residues: CASRQGGNQPQHF. CDR3 bases: TGTGCCAGCAGACAGGGGGGCAATCAGCCCCAGCATTTT. This chain connects TRBV6-5 to TRBJ1-5; TRBD1 aligns across 8 bases. Trimming took 6 bases from V and 2 from J; bases not matched to a gene: 0. Germline values: CDR1 MNHEY, CDR2 SVGAGI. This CDR3 has 13 residues.

This clone was recorded once. The chain employs TRBV2 and TRBJ1-5, with TRBD1 as a possible D gene (6 bases). The CDR3 is 15 amino acids. Germline V gene sequence: CDR1 SNHLY, CDR2 FYNNEI. V was clipped by 2 bases and J by 7 bases, with 15 bases between them. The CDR3 DNA reads TGTGCCAGCAGTGAACTACAGGGCATAGGACAGCCCCAGCATTTT. Its translation is CASSELQGIGQPQHF. The variable domain in full, with the rest retrieved from reference TRBV2 and TRBJ1-5, is EPEVTQTPSHQVTQMGQEVILRCVPISNHLYFYWYRQILGQKVEFLVSFYNNEISEKSEIFDDQFSVERPDGSNFTLKIRSTKLEDSAMYFCASSELQGIGQPQHFGDGTRLSIL.

This clone has a single count. This chain connects TRBV2 to TRBJ1-4; the match to TRBD1 covers 8 bases. CDR1 and CDR2 from the germline V gene are SNHLY and FYNNEI. The CDR3 extends over 14 amino acids. Trimming cost V 7 bases and J 8 bases; bases outside gene matches: 9. The CDR3 bases are TGTGCCAGCAAATCCAGGGGGCTGGGAGAAAAACTGTTTTTT. Its protein is CASKSRGLGEKLFF.

The rearrangement uses TRBV28 and TRBJ1-6; 9 positions agree with TRBD1. The CDR3 contains 14 residues. Germline trimming cut 10 bases from V and 5 bases from J; bases unmatched to any gene: 6. Germline V gene sequence: CDR1 MDHEN, CDR2 SYDVKM. CDR3 DNA: TGTGCCACCGAAACAGGGGGCCATAATTCACCCCTCCACTTT. Protein sequence: CATETGGHNSPLHF. Variable domain in full (rest from reference TRBV28 and TRBJ1-6): DVKVTQSSRYLVKRTGEKVFLECVQDMDHENMFWYRQDPGLGLRLIYFSYDVKMKEKGDIPEGYSVSREKKERFSLILESASTNQTSMYLCATETGGHNSPLHFGNGTRLTVT.